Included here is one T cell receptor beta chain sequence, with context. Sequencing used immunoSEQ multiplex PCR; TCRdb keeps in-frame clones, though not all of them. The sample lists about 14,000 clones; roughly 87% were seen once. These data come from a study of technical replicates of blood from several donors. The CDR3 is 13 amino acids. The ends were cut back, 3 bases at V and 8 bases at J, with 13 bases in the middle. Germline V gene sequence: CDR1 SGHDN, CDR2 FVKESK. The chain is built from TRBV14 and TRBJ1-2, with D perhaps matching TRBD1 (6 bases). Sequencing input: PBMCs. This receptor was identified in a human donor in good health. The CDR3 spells CASSQRGLGGYTF. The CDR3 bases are TGTGCCAGCAGCCAGCGGGGGCTGGGCGGCTACACCTTC.